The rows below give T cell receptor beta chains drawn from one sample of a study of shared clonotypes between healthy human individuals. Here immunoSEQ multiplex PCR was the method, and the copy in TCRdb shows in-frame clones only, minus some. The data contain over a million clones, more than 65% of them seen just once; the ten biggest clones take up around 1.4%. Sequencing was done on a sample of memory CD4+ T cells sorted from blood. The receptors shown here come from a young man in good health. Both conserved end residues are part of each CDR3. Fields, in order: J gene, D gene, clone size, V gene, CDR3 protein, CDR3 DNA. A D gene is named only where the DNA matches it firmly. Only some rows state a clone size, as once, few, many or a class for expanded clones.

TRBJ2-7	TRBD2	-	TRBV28	CASSSMAGLANEQYF	TGTGCCAGCAGTTCGATGGCGGGACTAGCAAACGAGCAGTACTTC
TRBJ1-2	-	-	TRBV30	CAWSGTGLYEGYTF	TGTGCCTGGAGTGGAACAGGCCTCTACGAGGGCTACACCTTC
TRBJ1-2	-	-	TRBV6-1	CASSIQGAGYTF	TGTGCCAGCAGTATTCAGGGAGCTGGCTACACCTTC
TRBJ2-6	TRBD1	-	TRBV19	CASSNGQVGTNVLTF	TGTGCCAGTAGTAACGGACAGGTGGGAACCAACGTCCTGACTTTC
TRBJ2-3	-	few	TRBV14	CASSQDGSTQYF	TGTGCCAGCAGCCAAGATGGCAGTACGCAGTATTTT
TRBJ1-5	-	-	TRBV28	CASSSAGLGQPQHF	TGTGCCAGCAGCTCCGCGGGGCTCGGTCAGCCCCAGCATTTT
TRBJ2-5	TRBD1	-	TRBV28	CASSQDRGRETQYF	TGTGCCAGCAGTCAAGACAGGGGGCGGGAGACCCAGTACTTC
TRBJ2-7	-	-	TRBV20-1	CSGREGGEQYF	TGCAGTGGAAGGGAGGGGGGCGAGCAGTACTTC
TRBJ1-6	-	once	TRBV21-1	CASSKAGTGRYNSPLHF	TGTGCCAGCAGCAAAGCCGGGACAGGAAGGTATAATTCACCCCTCCACTTT
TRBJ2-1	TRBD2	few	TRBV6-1	CASSEVAGGGAEQFF	TGTGCCAGCAGTGAAGTAGCGGGGGGAGGGGCTGAGCAGTTCTTC
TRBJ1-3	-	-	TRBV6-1	CASSRRVSPGNTIYF	TGTGCCAGCAGCCGACGGGTGTCCCCTGGAAACACCATATATTTT
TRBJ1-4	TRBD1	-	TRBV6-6	CASSPQTGGNEKLFF	TGTGCCAGCAGTCCCCAGACAGGGGGTAATGAAAAACTGTTTTTT